This section outlines one T cell receptor beta chain sequence together with its context. This clonotype was found a few times. Its antigen remains unidentified. No much larger clone is present one base from it, and per-base qualities are unavailable. The data are from a study of human T cells and chemical hapten exposure (dated by TCRdb to 2020 to 2023). With respect to the entire study: Libraries were combined into a pool for sequencing, and differences in TCR yield between samples came mainly from small differences in library volumes within the pool. Peripheral blood TCR repertoire changes were tracked in vivo in alopecia patients during primary and secondary sensitization to the hapten diphenylcyclopropenone (DPC). Each blood RNA sample was used to sequence both TCR alpha and TCR beta chains.

According to the study, the label for this sample's time point signals: healthy volunteer bleed at 2 weeks. Total RNA was extracted from unfractionated whole blood collected in Tempus Blood RNA tubes. Roughly 5 healthy volunteers served as TCR sequencing controls and were bled at day 0, 2 weeks and 6 weeks. Beyond this particular receptor, the publication reports: DPC sensitization did not change how many TCRs were above 1 in 1000 frequency, and no evidence was found of alterations in global repertoire structure. Repeated subsampling changed both the strength of the expansion versus patch-test correlation and the threshold at which the correlation became significant.

Measured from the cysteine to the phenylalanine, the CDR3 is 14 residues long. The read is trimmed to its CDR3 DNA, 42 bases read in frame from base 1. V was cut back by 6 bases and J by 8 bases, leaving a gap of 16 bases between them. The CDR1 and CDR2 encoded by the germline V gene are ENHRY and SYGVKD. The library came from RACE. TCRdb names NextSeq 500 as the instrument used. Library preparation attached unique molecular identifiers to individual cDNA molecules for quantitative, reproducible TCR counting. Per the authors' processing: Samples had a median of roughly 98,000 TCRs, with a range from roughly 23,224 to 750,000. The Decombinator software suite was used to annotate V, J and CDR3 in the TCR reads. Every sample was subsampled to the same number of TCRs (28,000) for the PS versus PT1 abundance plots. TCRs were defined as expanded if absent before sensitization and observed at least eight times at the 2-week time point. TCRdb took the public reads, trimmed them with fastp at Q25, ran MiXCR for clone calling and kept in-frame beta chains. Each record represents a unique CDR3 protein, reported with the most common genes and DNA among its rows. TCRdb, not the authors, supplied the V and J calls. The sample includes 80,000 to 100,000 distinct CDR3 sequences, with 8.5% to 9% observed a single time. About 3.1% of the sample is held by the ten biggest clonotypes.

Recombination joined TRBV10-3 with TRBJ1-4; too little of a D gene remains to name it. The TCR sequence derives from a female donor in good health. Some clones in this sample may be carry-over from other donors' samples. Sample: whole blood. The nucleotide sequence reads TGTGCCATCAGCGCGGGAGGTTATGGCGAAAAACTGTTTTTT. Translated, this is CAISAGGYGEKLFF.